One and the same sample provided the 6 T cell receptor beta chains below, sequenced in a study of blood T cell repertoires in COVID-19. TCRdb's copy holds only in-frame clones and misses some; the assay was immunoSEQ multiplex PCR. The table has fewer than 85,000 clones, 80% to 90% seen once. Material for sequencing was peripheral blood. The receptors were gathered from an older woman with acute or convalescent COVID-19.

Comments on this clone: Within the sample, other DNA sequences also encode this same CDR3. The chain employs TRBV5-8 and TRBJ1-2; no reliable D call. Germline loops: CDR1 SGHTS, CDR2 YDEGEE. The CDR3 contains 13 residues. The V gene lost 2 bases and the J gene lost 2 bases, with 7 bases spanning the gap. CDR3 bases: TGTGCCAGCAGCTTTGGAGGGAACTATGGCTACACCTTC. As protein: CASSFGGNYGYTF.

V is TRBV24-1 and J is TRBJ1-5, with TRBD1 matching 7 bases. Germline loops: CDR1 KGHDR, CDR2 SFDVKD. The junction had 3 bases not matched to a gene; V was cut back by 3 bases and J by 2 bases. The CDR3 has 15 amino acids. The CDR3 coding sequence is TGTGCCACCAGTGATCCAGGACAGGGCAATCAGCCCCAGCATTTT. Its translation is CATSDPGQGNQPQHF.

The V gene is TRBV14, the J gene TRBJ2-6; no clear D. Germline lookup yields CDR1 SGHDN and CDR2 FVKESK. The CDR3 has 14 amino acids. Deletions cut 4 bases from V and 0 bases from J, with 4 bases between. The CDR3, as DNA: TGTGCCAGCAGCCCCATCTCTGGGGCCAACGTCCTGACTTTC. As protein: CASSPISGANVLTF.

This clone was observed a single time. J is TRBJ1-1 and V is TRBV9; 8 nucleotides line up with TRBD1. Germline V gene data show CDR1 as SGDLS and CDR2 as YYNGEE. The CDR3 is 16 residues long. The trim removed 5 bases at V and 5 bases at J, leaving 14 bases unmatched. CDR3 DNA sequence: TGTGCCAGCAGTCACCCAGGGGGCGCAAGTGGAACTGAAGCTTTCTTT. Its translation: CASSHPGGASGTEAFF.

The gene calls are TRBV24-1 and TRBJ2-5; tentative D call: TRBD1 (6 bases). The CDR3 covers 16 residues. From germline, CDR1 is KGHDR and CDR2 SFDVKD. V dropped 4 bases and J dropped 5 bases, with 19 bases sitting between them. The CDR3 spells CATSDPGDWSRETQYF. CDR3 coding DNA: TGTGCCACCAGTGACCCAGGGGATTGGAGTAGGGAGACCCAGTACTTC.

The DNA of the CDR3 is TGTGCCAGCTCACCCCTCACAGGGGGAAGTGCTCCCCTCCACTTT. It codes for CASSPLTGGSAPLHF. This rearrangement joins TRBV18 to TRBJ1-6; 8 bases fit TRBD1. The CDR3 runs 15 residues. The V gene's germline CDR1 is KGHSH and CDR2 LQKENI. Germline trimming cut 3 bases from V and 13 bases from J; bases unmatched to any gene: 11.